The 12 T cell receptor beta chains given below trace back to one sample, sequenced in a study of T cells after yellow fever vaccination. One entry per CDR3 protein results from TCRdb running MiXCR on the 5' RACE reads. The sample has approximately 450,000 distinct CDR3 sequences, 18% seen once. The specimen comprised PBMCs, sampled before the yellow fever booster vaccination. These receptors were taken from a man younger than 35 who received the YFV17D yellow fever vaccine.

V gene TRBV4-1 combines with J gene TRBJ2-5; weak D call: TRBD1 (5 bases). Trimming pared 4 bases from V and 7 bases from J, leaving 19 bases between. CDR3 length: 15 amino acids. Germline V gene sequence: CDR1 MGHRA, CDR2 YSYEKL. The CDR3 loop is CASSPSGQGEGTQYF. CDR3 DNA sequence: TGCGCCAGCAGCCCCTCCGGGCAGGGCGAAGGGACCCAGTACTTC.

The chain uses TRBV30 and TRBJ2-1, with D possibly TRBD2 on 6 matching bases. The V gene's germline CDR1 is GTSNPN and CDR2 SVGIG (reference sequence). V gave up 5 bases and J gave up 1 base, with 9 bases separating them. This CDR3 spans 13 amino acids. CDR3 in amino acids: CAWSRESYNEQFF. The CDR3 coding sequence is TGTGCCTGGTCCCGGGAGTCCTACAATGAGCAGTTCTTC.

This chain connects TRBV25-1 to TRBJ2-2, with D possibly being TRBD1 (6 bases). Germline CDR1 and CDR2: MGHDK and SYGVNS. This CDR3 contains 16 residues. V lost 6 bases and J 1 base, leaving 15 bases between the germline ends. The CDR3 here is CASRKPGHMNTGELFF. For the CDR3, the DNA is TGTGCCAGCAGAAAACCGGGACACATGAACACCGGGGAGCTGTTTTTT.

The chain links TRBV19 to TRBJ1-1, with D hard to call. CDR1 and CDR2 from the germline V gene are LNHDA and SQIVND (reference sequence). V was trimmed by 4 bases and J by 4 bases, leaving 13 bases between them. This CDR3 is 14 amino acids long. The CDR3 DNA reads as TGTGCCAGTAGTACTTTCAGTTTGGGCACTGAAGCTTTCTTT. Protein: CASSTFSLGTEAFF. The full variable domain, its missing parts supplied by reference TRBV19 and TRBJ1-1, is DGGITQSPKYLFRKEGQNVTLSCEQNLNHDAMYWYRQDPGQGLRLIYYSQIVNDFQKGDIAEGYSVSREKKESFPLTVTSAQKNPTAFYLCASSTFSLGTEAFFGQGTRLTVV.

This clonotype was observed a handful of times. The chain recombines TRBV20-1 with TRBJ1-2; D gene ambiguous. Trimming shortened V by 2 bases and J by 4 bases, and 8 bases separated the two germline ends. CDR1 is DFQATT and CDR2 is SNEGSKA in the germline V gene (reference sequence). The CDR3 is made up of 12 amino acids. The CDR3 loop reads CSARYESYGYTF. CDR3 nucleotides: TGCAGTGCTAGATATGAATCCTATGGCTACACCTTC.

The chain employs TRBV7-9 and TRBJ1-2, with 7 nucleotides matching TRBD1. This CDR3 has 15 residues. V lost 4 bases, J lost 0 bases, and 5 bases stayed unmatched. Germline loops: CDR1 SEHNR, CDR2 FQNEAQ (reference sequence). This CDR3 is CASSYGQAANYGYTF. CDR3 DNA: TGTGCCAGCAGCTACGGACAGGCGGCTAACTATGGCTACACCTTC.

This clonotype was found a few times. The chain links TRBV4-2 to TRBJ1-6; the D gene is possibly TRBD1 (5 bases). Germline loops: CDR1 LGHNA, CDR2 YNFKEQ. CDR3 length: 15 amino acids. The ends were cut back, 8 bases at V and 6 bases at J, with 17 bases in the middle. The CDR3 loop reads CASGGDPAPNSPLHF. CDR3 coding DNA: TGTGCCAGCGGTGGGGACCCAGCCCCTAATTCACCCCTCCACTTT.

This clonotype was counted ten times or more. This chain links TRBV5-1 with TRBJ2-3, with D possibly being TRBD1 (5 bases). The V gene's germline CDR1 is SGHRS and CDR2 YFSETQ. There are 14 residues in the CDR3. The V and J ends lost 1 base and 1 base respectively, with 7 bases between them. The CDR3 DNA reads TGCGCCAGCAGCTTGAAAGGGGGCACAGATACGCAGTATTTT. This sequence encodes CASSLKGGTDTQYF.

This chain connects TRBV28 to TRBJ2-6; D is uncertain. This CDR3 contains 13 residues. V lost 6 bases and J 5 bases, leaving 8 bases between the germline ends. CDR1 and CDR2 from the germline V gene are MDHEN and SYDVKM. The CDR3: CASRTGWANVLTF. The DNA of the CDR3 is TGTGCCAGCAGGACGGGCTGGGCCAACGTCCTGACTTTC. Together with reference TRBV28 and TRBJ2-6, the CDR3 gives the full variable domain: DVKVTQSSRYLVKRTGEKVFLECVQDMDHENMFWYRQDPGLGLRLIYFSYDVKMKEKGDIPEGYSVSREKKERFSLILESASTNQTSMYLCASRTGWANVLTFGAGSRLTVL.

The chain has TRBV5-1 and TRBJ2-5, with TRBD1 matching 9 bases. CDR3 length equals 14 residues. The germline V gene encodes CDR1 SGHRS and CDR2 YFSETQ. V was pared by 4 bases and J by 4 bases, with 5 bases of the junction left unmatched. The CDR3 sequence is CASSEGTGSETQYF. The CDR3 DNA reads as TGCGCCAGCAGCGAAGGGACAGGGTCAGAGACCCAGTACTTC. Supplemented by reference TRBV5-1 and TRBJ2-5, the full variable domain reads KAGVTQTPRYLIKTRGQQVTLSCSPISGHRSVSWYQQTPGQGLQFLFEYFSETQRNKGNFPGRFSGRQFSNSRSEMNVSTLELGDSALYLCASSEGTGSETQYFGPGTRLLVL.

The chain uses TRBV20-1 and TRBJ2-1; D perhaps matches TRBD1 (6 bases). The V and J ends lost 5 bases and 7 bases respectively, with 21 bases between them. The CDR3 is 15 residues long. Germline assignment: CDR1 DFQATT and CDR2 SNEGSKA (reference sequence). The CDR3 sequence: CSAPRPGQRFNEQFF. The DNA for the CDR3 is TGCAGTGCTCCTAGGCCGGGACAAAGGTTTAATGAGCAGTTCTTC.

The V gene is TRBV6-2 or TRBV6-3, the J gene TRBJ2-5, with D uncertain. V was shortened by 3 bases and J by 4 bases, with 6 bases between the two germline ends. Germline V gene lookup returns CDR1 MNHEY and CDR2 SVGEGT. CDR3 size: 12 residues. The CDR3 nucleotides read TGTGCCAGCAGTTATGCGGCAGAGACCCAGTACTTC. The encoded protein is CASSYAAETQYF.